The TCR beta chain under discussion was sequenced for a study of blood T cell repertoires in COVID-19. This table comes from immunoSEQ multiplex PCR, and its TCRdb copy is limited to in-frame clones, with some not included. The sample records under 200,000 clones, about four fifths being singletons. This CDR3 is 19 amino acids long. With 1 base removed from V and 0 bases from J, the gap between germline ends came to 19 bases. Germline-derived CDR1 and CDR2 are SGHVS and FNYEAQ. This clone was recorded only once. Sequences were obtained from peripheral blood. The chain recombines TRBV7-6 with TRBJ2-1, with D possibly matching TRBD1 (5 bases). This receptor was identified in a man aged 65-85 years who had recovered from COVID-19. CDR3 DNA sequence: TGTGCCAGCAGCTTAGAGCAAAAAACAGGTTTAAGCTCCTACAATGAGCAGTTCTTC. Its translation is CASSLEQKTGLSSYNEQFF.